Each of the 8 T cell receptor beta chains below was sequenced from the same sample in a study of molecular identifiers for immune sequencing clone quantification. TCRdb reprocessed the PCR reads via MiXCR and lists one record per CDR3 protein. The sample comprises 460,000 or so distinct CDR3 sequences, 25% of which are singletons, and around 0.76% rests with the top ten. Source material: naive CD8+ T cells from blood, with Jurkat cell RNA spiked in. Subset defined: FACS-sorted CD8+CD4-CCR7+CD45RA+ naive T cells. These receptors came from a human donor in good health. Some libraries in this study had Jurkat cell RNA spiked in.

This clonotype was detected only a few times. The V and J genes are TRBV7-2 and TRBJ2-5, with unresolved D. Germline V gives CDR1 SGHTA, CDR2 FQGNSA. The CDR3 is 12 amino acids. Trimming took 5 bases from V and 5 from J, leaving 9 bases between them. CDR3: CASSPLTETQYF. Written as DNA, the CDR3 is TGTGCCAGCAGCCCACTAACGGAGACCCAGTACTTC.

This clonotype was counted ten times or more. The rearrangement uses TRBV2 and TRBJ2-6; D is possibly TRBD2 (5 bases). V lost 5 bases to trimming and J lost 4 bases, with 12 bases between them. The CDR3 sequence is 15 residues long. The germline V gene encodes CDR1 SNHLY and CDR2 FYNNEI. DNA for the CDR3: TGTGCCAGCAGTAGCGGTTCGGCGGGGGCCAACGTCCTGACTTTC. Amino acid sequence: CASSSGSAGANVLTF.

This clonotype has just a few counts. The rearrangement uses TRBV6-2 or TRBV6-3 and TRBJ2-1; 10 bases match TRBD2. The CDR3 runs 15 residues. Per the germline V gene, CDR1 is MNHEY and CDR2 is SVGEGT. V dropped 4 bases and J dropped 5; count of bases not matched to a gene: 5. The CDR3 loop is CASSSLAGEDNEQFF. DNA of the CDR3: TGTGCCAGCAGTTCTCTAGCGGGAGAGGACAATGAGCAGTTCTTC.

This clonotype has at least ten counts. The chain recombines TRBV20-1 with TRBJ2-3, with 9 bases fitting TRBD2. The ends lost 3 bases at V and 4 bases at J; junction bases unmatched: 8. Germline loops: CDR1 DFQATT, CDR2 SNEGSKA (reference sequence). The CDR3 length is 15 residues. The CDR3 region has the DNA TGCAGTGCTAGGGGACCTAGCGGGGTTGCAGATACGCAGTATTTT. Translation: CSARGPSGVADTQYF.

This clonotype has at least ten counts. The rearrangement joins TRBV29-1 to TRBJ2-2, with D possibly matching TRBD2 (6 bases). Trimming removed 3 bases at V and 5 bases at J, with 13 bases between. There are 14 residues in the CDR3. Germline CDR1 is SQVTM and CDR2 is ANQGSEA. CDR3 nucleotide sequence: TGCAGCGTTGAGTACGGGAGTGGAACCGGGGAGCTGTTTTTT. Protein sequence: CSVEYGSGTGELFF.

This clonotype was seen at least ten times. The V gene is TRBV28, the J gene TRBJ2-7, with D possibly being TRBD2 (6 bases). Germline values: CDR1 MDHEN, CDR2 SYDVKM. The V end was cut by 3 bases, the J end by 6 bases, with 15 bases between. The CDR3 runs 14 residues. CDR3 protein: CASSLGRDLSEQYF. In DNA, the CDR3 is TGTGCCAGCAGTTTGGGGCGGGACCTCAGCGAGCAGTACTTC.

This clonotype was seen repeatedly, ten times or more. The chain uses TRBV29-1 and TRBJ1-4; 8 bases line up with TRBD1. V was pared by 2 bases and J by 1 base, with 3 bases of the junction left unmatched. Germline-derived CDR1 and CDR2 are SQVTM and ANQGSEA. The CDR3 contains 15 residues. The CDR3 reads CSVESTGGTNEKLFF. The CDR3 nucleotides read TGCAGCGTTGAAAGTACAGGGGGAACTAATGAAAAACTGTTTTTT.

The CDR3 DNA is TGTGCCAGCAGCGCTTCGACTGGAAATGAGCAGTTCTTC. Translated: CASSASTGNEQFF. The chain recombines TRBV9 with TRBJ2-1; D gene ambiguous. Germline V gene data show CDR1 as SGDLS and CDR2 as YYNGEE. The CDR3 is 13 residues long. V was cut by 3 bases and J by 7 bases, with 11 bases left in between.